These T cell receptor beta chains were read from a single sample in a study of OX40 agonist ivuxolimab in advanced cancers. The method was immunoSEQ multiplex PCR; TCRdb's version includes in-frame clones alone and lacks a portion of them. This sample has 77,000 or so clones, with nearly 95% found just once. The sequencing here drew on CD4+ or CD8+ T cells sorted from blood, taken in a trial of the OX40 agonist ivuxolimab. Receptors originate from an adult with an advanced solid tumor such as melanoma, head and neck, liver or kidney cancer. Both conserved end residues are part of each CDR3. Fields, in order: D gene, clone size, J gene, V gene, CDR3 protein, CDR3 DNA. The D gene is left open where the match is weak. Rows give clone size only sometimes, using once, few, many, or a class for an expanded clone.

d_call: TRBD2
clone_size: .
j_call: TRBJ2-1
v_call: TRBV7-2
cdr3_aa: CASSSPRHGGGPYNEQFF
cdr3_nt: TGTGCCAGCAGCTCACCCCGCCATGGCGGGGGGCCCTACAATGAGCAGTTCTTC

d_call: .
clone_size: .
j_call: TRBJ2-1
v_call: TRBV4-1
cdr3_aa: CASSQRPAQGLTYNEQFF
cdr3_nt: TGCGCCAGCAGCCAGCGCCCGGCCCAGGGGTTAACCTACAATGAGCAGTTCTTC

d_call: .
clone_size: few
j_call: TRBJ1-1
v_call: TRBV30
cdr3_aa: CAWSRAGEITEAFF
cdr3_nt: TGTGCCTGGAGCCGGGCAGGGGAGATCACTGAAGCTTTCTTT

d_call: .
clone_size: .
j_call: TRBJ1-4
v_call: TRBV6-5
cdr3_aa: CASSWDMGPNEKLFF
cdr3_nt: TGTGCCAGCAGTTGGGACATGGGACCTAATGAAAAACTGTTTTTT

d_call: .
clone_size: .
j_call: TRBJ2-5
v_call: TRBV9
cdr3_aa: CASSVGRAYQGETQYF
cdr3_nt: TGTGCCAGCAGCGTAGGCCGGGCCTACCAAGGAGAGACCCAGTACTTC

d_call: .
clone_size: .
j_call: TRBJ1-1
v_call: TRBV27
cdr3_aa: CASSPTVYPEAFF
cdr3_nt: TGTGCCAGCAGTCCTACAGTCTACCCTGAAGCTTTCTTT

d_call: .
clone_size: .
j_call: TRBJ2-1
v_call: TRBV7-3
cdr3_aa: CASSFRVPGSYNEQFF
cdr3_nt: TGTGCCAGCAGCTTTCGTGTCCCAGGCTCCTACAATGAGCAGTTCTTC

d_call: .
clone_size: .
j_call: TRBJ1-2
v_call: TRBV7-2
cdr3_aa: CASSLNSGALEGYTF
cdr3_nt: TGTGCCAGCAGCTTAAACTCAGGGGCCCTCGAAGGCTACACCTTC

d_call: .
clone_size: .
j_call: TRBJ1-3
v_call: TRBV29-1
cdr3_aa: CSVTGDQSTGNTIYF
cdr3_nt: TGCAGCGTAACGGGAGACCAGAGCACTGGAAACACCATATATTTT

d_call: .
clone_size: .
j_call: TRBJ2-1
v_call: TRBV7-6
cdr3_aa: CASSLRVSGSYNEQFF
cdr3_nt: TGTGCCAGCAGCTTAAGAGTTTCAGGGTCCTACAATGAGCAGTTCTTC

d_call: .
clone_size: .
j_call: TRBJ2-2
v_call: TRBV9
cdr3_aa: CASSVAGGTGELFF
cdr3_nt: TGTGCCAGCAGCGTAGCGGGTGGAACCGGGGAGCTGTTTTTT

d_call: .
clone_size: few
j_call: TRBJ1-1
v_call: TRBV5-6
cdr3_aa: CASSRTQDTEAFF
cdr3_nt: TGTGCCAGCAGCCGGACACAGGACACTGAAGCTTTCTTT

d_call: .
clone_size: once
j_call: TRBJ2-2
v_call: TRBV7-6
cdr3_aa: CASSLRTASNTGELFF
cdr3_nt: TGTGCCAGCAGCCTACGGACGGCCTCGAACACCGGGGAGCTGTTTTTT

d_call: TRBD1
clone_size: .
j_call: TRBJ2-5
v_call: TRBV27
cdr3_aa: CASWDRGWGETQYF
cdr3_nt: TGTGCCAGTTGGGACAGGGGATGGGGAGAGACCCAGTACTTC

d_call: .
clone_size: .
j_call: TRBJ1-2
v_call: TRBV7-4
cdr3_aa: CASSFYRPDNYGYTF
cdr3_nt: TGTGCCAGCAGCTTCTATCGACCCGATAACTATGGCTACACCTTC

d_call: TRBD1
clone_size: .
j_call: TRBJ2-7
v_call: TRBV11-2
cdr3_aa: CASSIGQGRYEQYF
cdr3_nt: TGTGCCAGCAGCATAGGACAGGGGCGGTACGAGCAGTACTTC

d_call: .
clone_size: .
j_call: TRBJ2-2
v_call: TRBV7-9
cdr3_aa: CASSPGDGGPGGELFF
cdr3_nt: TGTGCCAGCAGCCCCGGCGACGGAGGGCCAGGCGGGGAGCTGTTTTTT

d_call: .
clone_size: .
j_call: TRBJ2-1
v_call: TRBV28
cdr3_aa: CASSSSGTTYNEQFF
cdr3_nt: TGTGCCAGCAGTTCCTCCGGGACCACTTACAATGAGCAGTTCTTC

d_call: .
clone_size: .
j_call: TRBJ1-1
v_call: TRBV27
cdr3_aa: CASSLSPGLTEAFF
cdr3_nt: TGTGCCAGCAGTTTATCCCCAGGGCTTACTGAAGCTTTCTTT

d_call: .
clone_size: once
j_call: TRBJ1-1
v_call: TRBV5-1
cdr3_aa: CASSPRLGLNTEAFF
cdr3_nt: TGCGCCAGCAGCCCTAGGTTGGGGTTGAACACTGAAGCTTTCTTT

d_call: .
clone_size: .
j_call: TRBJ2-7
v_call: TRBV2
cdr3_aa: CASSSAPLTYEQYF
cdr3_nt: TGTGCCAGCAGTTCAGCTCCGCTTACCTACGAGCAGTACTTC

d_call: .
clone_size: .
j_call: TRBJ2-7
v_call: TRBV4-2
cdr3_aa: CASSQSQQGLVPYEQYF
cdr3_nt: TGTGCCAGCAGCCAAAGTCAACAGGGTCTTGTCCCCTACGAGCAGTACTTC

d_call: .
clone_size: .
j_call: TRBJ2-1
v_call: TRBV9
cdr3_aa: CASSVGGHRSYNEQFF
cdr3_nt: TGTGCCAGCAGCGTAGGCGGCCACCGCTCCTACAATGAGCAGTTCTTC

d_call: .
clone_size: .
j_call: TRBJ1-2
v_call: TRBV5-1
cdr3_aa: CASSLTGDYGYTF
cdr3_nt: TGCGCCAGCAGCTTGACAGGCGACTATGGCTACACCTTC

d_call: TRBD1
clone_size: .
j_call: TRBJ2-1
v_call: TRBV4-3
cdr3_aa: CASSQGVRDRDYNEQFF
cdr3_nt: TGCGCCAGCAGCCAAGGGGTCCGGGACAGGGATTACAATGAGCAGTTCTTC

d_call: .
clone_size: .
j_call: TRBJ2-7
v_call: TRBV11-2
cdr3_aa: CASSLDVVSYEQYF
cdr3_nt: TGTGCCAGCAGCTTAGACGTAGTATCCTACGAGCAGTACTTC